This T cell receptor beta chain is from a study of human T cells and chemical hapten exposure. The wider study: For sensitization, 2% DPC was applied to an approximately 2 cm by approximately 2 cm patch of upper inner arm skin.

Study-level findings and limits: Healthy individuals' immune responses may differ from those of donors, who had alopecia.

The table lists this clonotype with a few counts. Its antigen is still unknown. The library attached unique molecular identifiers to individual cDNA molecules. TCRdb reanalysed the RACE reads using MiXCR and keeps one entry per CDR3 protein. The sample has some 300,000 distinct CDR3 sequences; 5.5% are singletons. V lost 0 bases to trimming and J lost 0 bases, with 15 bases between them. CDR3 length equals 17 residues. Germline CDR1 and CDR2: SGDLS and YYNGEE. Time point defined: pre-sensitization, week 0. As for treatment: therapeutic diphenylcyclopropenone sensitization with weekly scalp DPC. It was unfractionated whole blood from which total RNA was extracted.

The chain links TRBV9 to TRBJ1-1; no definite D call. This receptor was identified in a woman younger than 30 with alopecia areata. Some clones in this sample may be carry-over from other donors' samples. Material: whole blood, obtained in connection with sensitization to the hapten diphenylcyclopropenone (DPC). The CDR3 reads CASSVEGHPTLNTEAFF. The CDR3 coding sequence is TGTGCCAGCAGCGTAGAGGGCCACCCAACTTTGAACACTGAAGCTTTCTTT.